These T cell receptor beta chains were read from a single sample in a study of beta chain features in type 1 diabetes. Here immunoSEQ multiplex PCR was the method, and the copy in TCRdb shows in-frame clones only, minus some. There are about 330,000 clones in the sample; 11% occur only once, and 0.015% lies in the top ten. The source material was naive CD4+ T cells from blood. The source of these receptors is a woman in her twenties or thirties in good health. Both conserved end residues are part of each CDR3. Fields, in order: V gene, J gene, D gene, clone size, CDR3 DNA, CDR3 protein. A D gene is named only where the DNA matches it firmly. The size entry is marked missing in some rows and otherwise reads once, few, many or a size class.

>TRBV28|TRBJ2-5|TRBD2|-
TGTGCCACCATTAGCGGGAGGGAAGAGACCCAGTACTTC
CATISGREETQYF
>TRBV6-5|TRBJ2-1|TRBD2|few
TGTGCCAGCAGTTTAACTAGCGGGAGGGCCAATGAGCAGTTCTTC
CASSLTSGRANEQFF
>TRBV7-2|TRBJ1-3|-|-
TGTGCCAGCAGCAGTTCAGGGGCTGGAAACACCATATATTTT
CASSSSGAGNTIYF
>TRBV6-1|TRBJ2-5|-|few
TGTGCCAGCAGTGAAGTTGGGGGGTCAGAGACCCAGTACTTC
CASSEVGGSETQYF
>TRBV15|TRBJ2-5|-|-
TGTGCCACCAGCAGAGATGGGGTGCGGCGGGAACGAGAGACCCAGTACTTC
CATSRDGVRRERETQYF
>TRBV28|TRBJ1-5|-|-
TGTGCCAGCAGTCCCGAGCGTAGCAATCAGCCCCAGCATTTT
CASSPERSNQPQHF
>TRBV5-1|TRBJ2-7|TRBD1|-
TGCGCCAGCAGCGGGACAGGGCTGGGTGAGCAGTACTTC
CASSGTGLGEQYF
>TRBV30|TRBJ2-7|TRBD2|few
TGTGCCTGGAGTGTACGGGGGGGGTTCGAGCAGTACTTC
CAWSVRGGFEQYF
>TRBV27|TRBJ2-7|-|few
TGTGCCAGCAGTTTGACATACTCCTACGAGCAGTACTTC
CASSLTYSYEQYF
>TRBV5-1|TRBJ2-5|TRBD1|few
TGCGCCAGCAGCACGACCCCGGGACAGGGCCAAGAGACCCAGTACTTC
CASSTTPGQGQETQYF
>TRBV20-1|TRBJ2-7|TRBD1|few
TGCAGTGCCGGGACAGCCTACGAGCAGTACTTC
CSAGTAYEQYF